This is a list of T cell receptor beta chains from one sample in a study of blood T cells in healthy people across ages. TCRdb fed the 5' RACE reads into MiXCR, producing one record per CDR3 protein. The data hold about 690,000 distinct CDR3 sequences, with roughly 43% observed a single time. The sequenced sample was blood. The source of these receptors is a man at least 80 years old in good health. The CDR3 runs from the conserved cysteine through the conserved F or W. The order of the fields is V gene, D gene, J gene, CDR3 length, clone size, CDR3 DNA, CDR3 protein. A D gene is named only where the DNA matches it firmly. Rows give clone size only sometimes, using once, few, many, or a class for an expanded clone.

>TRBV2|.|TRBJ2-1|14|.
TGTGCCAGCACCCCCATCGGGGTCTCCTACGGGCAGTTCTTC
CASTPIGVSYGQFF
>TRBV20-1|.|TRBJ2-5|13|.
TGCAGTGCTAGACTAGCGAGAACAAATGAGCAGTACTTC
CSARLARTNEQYF
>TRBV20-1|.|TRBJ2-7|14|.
TGCAGTGCTAGGGAGAGCCCTACCGACTACGAGCAGTACTTC
CSARESPTDYEQYF
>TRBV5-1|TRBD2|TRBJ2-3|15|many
TGCGCCAGCAGCGTAAGCGGGAGTAGCACAGATACGCAGTATTTT
CASSVSGSSTDTQYF
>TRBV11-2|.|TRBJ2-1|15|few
TGTGCCAGCCATTCGATCAGGAGCTCCTACAATGAGCAGTTCTTC
CASHSIRSSYNEQFF
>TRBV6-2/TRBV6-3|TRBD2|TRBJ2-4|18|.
TGTGCCAGCAGGTCGAGCGGGGGGATTACCCTAGCCAAAAACATTCAGTACTTC
CASRSSGGITLAKNIQYF
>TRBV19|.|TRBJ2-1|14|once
TGTGCCAGTAGTATAGGAGGGTCGTATCATGAGCAGTTCTTC
CASSIGGSYHEQFF
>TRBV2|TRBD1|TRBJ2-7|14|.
TGTGCCAGCAAAGCGACAGGGGCCACCTACGAGCAGTACTTC
CASKATGATYEQYF
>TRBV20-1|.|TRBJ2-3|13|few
TGCAGTGCTGTATTTCTAGGGGGGGATACGCAGTATTTT
CSAVFLGGDTQYF
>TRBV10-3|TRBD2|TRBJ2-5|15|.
TGTGCCATCAGCCCGGGACTAGCGGGGGATGTGGCCCAGTACTTC
CAISPGLAGDVAQYF
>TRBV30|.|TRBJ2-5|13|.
TGTGCCCAGGCTTCCGGGCTACAAGAGACCCAGTACTTC
CAQASGLQETQYF
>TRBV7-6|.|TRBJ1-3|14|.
TGTGCCAGCAGCTTAGAAGCCGCCGGAAACACCATATATTTT
CASSLEAAGNTIYF
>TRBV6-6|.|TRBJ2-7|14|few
TGTGCCAGCAGAACGGTGGTCGCCGCGAACGAGCAGTACTTC
CASRTVVAANEQYF
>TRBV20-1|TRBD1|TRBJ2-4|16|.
TGCAGTGCCCAGGGACAGGGCCCGACAGCCAAAAACATTCAGTACTTC
CSAQGQGPTAKNIQYF
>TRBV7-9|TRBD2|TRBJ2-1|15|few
TGTGCCAGCAGCCCGTCGGCGCTAGCGGGCAATGAGCAGTTCTTC
CASSPSALAGNEQFF
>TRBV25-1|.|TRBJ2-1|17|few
TGTGCCAGCAGTGAATCATATGGGGAGACGTTTAAGAGTGAGCAGTTCTTC
CASSESYGETFKSEQFF
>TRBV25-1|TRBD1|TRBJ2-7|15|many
TGTGCCAGCAGTGAATTGGGACAGGGGGCTGTCGAGCAGTACTTC
CASSELGQGAVEQYF
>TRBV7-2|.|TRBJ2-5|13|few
TGTGCCAGCAGCCCCGGCCAGGCGGAGACCCAGTACTTC
CASSPGQAETQYF
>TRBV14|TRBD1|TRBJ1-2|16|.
TGTGCCAGCAGCCAAGGGGGACAGGCGTTAATCTATGGCTACACCTTC
CASSQGGQALIYGYTF
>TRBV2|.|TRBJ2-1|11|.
TGTGGGATTGGTAGGGGTGATGAGCAGTTCTTC
CGIGRGDEQFF
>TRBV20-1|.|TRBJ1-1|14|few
TGCAGTGCTAGAGTTACAGGGCAGGACACTGAAGCTTTCTTT
CSARVTGQDTEAFF
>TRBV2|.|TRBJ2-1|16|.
TGTGCCAGCAGTGAACGGGCAGCGACTAATTACAATGAGCAGTTCTTC
CASSERAATNYNEQFF
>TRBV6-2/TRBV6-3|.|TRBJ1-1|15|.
TGTGCCAGCAGTTACTCCAGACAGCCGAACACTGAAGTTTTCTTT
CASSYSRQPNTEVFF
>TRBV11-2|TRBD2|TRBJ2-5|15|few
TGTGCCAGCAGCCCTAATGGGGAGGGTGGAGAGACCCAGTACTTC
CASSPNGEGGETQYF
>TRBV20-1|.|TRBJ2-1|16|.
TGCAGTGCTAGAGATTTCGCGGGCCCGTCCTACAATGAGCAGTTCTTC
CSARDFAGPSYNEQFF
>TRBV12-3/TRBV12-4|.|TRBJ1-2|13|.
TGTGCCAGCAGCCCCACAGTGGCTTATGGCTACACCTTC
CASSPTVAYGYTF
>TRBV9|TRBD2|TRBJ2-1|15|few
TGTGCCAGCAGCGTAGAGGCGGGGGTCTACAATGAGCAGTTCTTC
CASSVEAGVYNEQFF
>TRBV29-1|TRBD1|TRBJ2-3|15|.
TGCAGCGTTGAAGAGACAGGGGTTCCCACAGATACGCAGTATTTT
CSVEETGVPTDTQYF
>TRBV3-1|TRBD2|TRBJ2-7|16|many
TGTGCCAGCAGCCAAGGCACTAGCGGGAGTATTTACGAGCAGTACTTC
CASSQGTSGSIYEQYF
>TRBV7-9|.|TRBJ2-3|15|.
TGTGCCAGCAGCTTATCCGCGGGACGCACAGATACGCAGTATTTT
CASSLSAGRTDTQYF
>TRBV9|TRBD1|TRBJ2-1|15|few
TGTGCCAGCAGCGCAGGGGGCGGGGCCTACAATGAGCAGTTCTTC
CASSAGGGAYNEQFF
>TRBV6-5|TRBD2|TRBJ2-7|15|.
TGTGCCAGCAGCAATTTAGCGGGAGGCTCCTACGAGCAGTACTTC
CASSNLAGGSYEQYF
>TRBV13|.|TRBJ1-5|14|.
TGTGCCAGCAGCCAGGGGCAGGGGATACAGCCCCAGCATTTT
CASSQGQGIQPQHF
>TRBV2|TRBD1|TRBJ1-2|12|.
TGTGCCAGCAACAAGGGGGCCTATGGCTACACCTTC
CASNKGAYGYTF
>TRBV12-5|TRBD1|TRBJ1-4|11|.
TGTGCTACGGGACAGGGTGAAAAACTGTTTTTT
CATGQGEKLFF
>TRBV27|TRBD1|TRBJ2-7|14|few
TGTGCCAGCAAGCTAGGACAGGGGCCCTTCGAGCAGTACTTC
CASKLGQGPFEQYF
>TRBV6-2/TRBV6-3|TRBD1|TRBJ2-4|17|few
TGTGCCAGCAGTTTGGGACAGGGCGAGGTGGCCAAAAACATTCAGTACTTC
CASSLGQGEVAKNIQYF
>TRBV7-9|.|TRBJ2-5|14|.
TGTGCCAGCAGCCACAGTCTCGGAGAAGAGACCCAGTACTTC
CASSHSLGEETQYF
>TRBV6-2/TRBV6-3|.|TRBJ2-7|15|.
TGTGCCAGCGTCTCAAGGGACCCAGCGGCCTACGAGCAGTACTTC
CASVSRDPAAYEQYF
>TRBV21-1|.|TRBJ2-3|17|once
TGTGCCAGCAGCAAAGAGGGAGGAGGGGGAGACCCCGATACGCAGTATTTT
CASSKEGGGGDPDTQYF
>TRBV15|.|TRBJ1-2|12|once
TGTGCCACCAGCAGAGATCTAAGGGGCTACACCTTC
CATSRDLRGYTF
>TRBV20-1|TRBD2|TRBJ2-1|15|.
TGCAGTGCTCCTAGGCCTAGCGGGAGGGGGAATGAGCAGTTCTTC
CSAPRPSGRGNEQFF
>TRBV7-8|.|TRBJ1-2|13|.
TGTGCCAGCAGCGATACAGGGATAAATGGCTACACCTTC
CASSDTGINGYTF
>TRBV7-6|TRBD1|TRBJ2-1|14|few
TGTGCCAGCAGCTCGGACAGGGGCTTAGGTGAGCAGTTCTTC
CASSSDRGLGEQFF
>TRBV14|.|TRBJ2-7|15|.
TGTGTCAGCAGCCAAGGAATACATAGCACCTACGAGCAGTACTTC
CVSSQGIHSTYEQYF
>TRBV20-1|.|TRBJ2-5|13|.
TGCAGTGCTAGCAAAAGGGGCCAAGAGACCCAGTACTTC
CSASKRGQETQYF
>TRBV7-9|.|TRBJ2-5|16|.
TGTGCCAGCAGCTTAGTCGGGGGCTTGAGGCAAGAGACCCAGTACTTC
CASSLVGGLRQETQYF
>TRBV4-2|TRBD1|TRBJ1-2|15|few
TGTGCCAGCAGCCGAGGGACAGGACGGCTATATGGCTACACCTTC
CASSRGTGRLYGYTF
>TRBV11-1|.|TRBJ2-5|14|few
TGTGCCAGCAGCTCAAGGACAGTTGGGGAGACCCAGTACTTC
CASSSRTVGETQYF
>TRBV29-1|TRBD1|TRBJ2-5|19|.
TGCAGCGTTGTCCTTCCGGGGACAGGGGGTGGGGGACTTAACAATGAGCAGTACTTC
CSVVLPGTGGGGLNNEQYF
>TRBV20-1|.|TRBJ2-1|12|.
TGCAGTGCTAGGCCCCTAGGGGTCGAGCAGTTCTTC
CSARPLGVEQFF
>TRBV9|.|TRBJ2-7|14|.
TGTGCCAGCAGCGTGGGACATCAGGATTACGAGCAGTACTTC
CASSVGHQDYEQYF
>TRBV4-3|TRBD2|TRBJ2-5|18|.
TGCGCCAGCAGCAACTCAAATCGGGGCGGGAGAGGCCAAGAGACCCAGTACTTC
CASSNSNRGGRGQETQYF
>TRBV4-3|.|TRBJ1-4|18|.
TGCGCCAGCAGCCAAGTCCCCCTAAGAGGGGCACCTAATGAAAAACTGTTTTTT
CASSQVPLRGAPNEKLFF
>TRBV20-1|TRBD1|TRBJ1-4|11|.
TGCAGGGGTGGGACAGCCGAAAAACTGTTTTTT
CRGGTAEKLFF
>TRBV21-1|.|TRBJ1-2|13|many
TGTGCCAGCAGACTACAGGGAGCAGATGGCTACACCTTC
CASRLQGADGYTF
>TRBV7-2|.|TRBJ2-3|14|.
TGTGCCAGCAGCCCATGGACTGTCAAAGATACGCAGTATTTT
CASSPWTVKDTQYF
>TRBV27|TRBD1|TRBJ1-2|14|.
TGTGCCAGCCGCCCGACAGGGGTGTCCAATGGCTACACCTTC
CASRPTGVSNGYTF
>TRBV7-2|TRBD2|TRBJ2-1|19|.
TGTGCCAGCAGCTCTTCTAGCGGGGGGGCCAGGAGCTCCTACAATGAGCAGTTCTTC
CASSSSSGGARSSYNEQFF